Described below is a single T cell receptor beta chain sequence and its context. Its antigen is as yet unknown. This specimen belongs to a study of T-cell memory formation after mild COVID-19. At the level of the study: Each donor largely had its own TCR clusters.

The authors produced TCR alpha and TCR beta cDNA libraries with sample barcodes and UMIs by 5'RACE using constant-segment primers. MiXCR, run by TCRdb on the 5' RACE reads, gives a single entry per CDR3 protein. The sample holds around 140,000 distinct CDR3 sequences, 6% to 7% seen once. Germline CDR1 is LGHDT and CDR2 is YNNKEL (reference sequence). The trim removed 2 bases at V and 3 bases at J, leaving 6 bases unmatched. The length of the CDR3 is 15 residues. The study, taken as a whole, reports: Pre-infection memory already had some responding clones, implying cross-reactive memory joined. Clones that shrank (day 15 to 85) were balanced CD4/CD8, whereas later expanders leaned CD4+.

Sequenced material: PBMCs or a T cell subset sorted from them (not recorded which). The sequence was collected from an adult woman who had mild COVID-19 (a few samples of this study predate the infection). Cell type and time point are not known. J is TRBJ2-7 and V is TRBV3-1, with 8 bases lining up with TRBD1. The CDR3 loop reads CASSQMDRENYEQYF. CDR3 bases: TGTGCCAGCAGCCAAATGGACAGGGAAAACTACGAGCAGTACTTC.